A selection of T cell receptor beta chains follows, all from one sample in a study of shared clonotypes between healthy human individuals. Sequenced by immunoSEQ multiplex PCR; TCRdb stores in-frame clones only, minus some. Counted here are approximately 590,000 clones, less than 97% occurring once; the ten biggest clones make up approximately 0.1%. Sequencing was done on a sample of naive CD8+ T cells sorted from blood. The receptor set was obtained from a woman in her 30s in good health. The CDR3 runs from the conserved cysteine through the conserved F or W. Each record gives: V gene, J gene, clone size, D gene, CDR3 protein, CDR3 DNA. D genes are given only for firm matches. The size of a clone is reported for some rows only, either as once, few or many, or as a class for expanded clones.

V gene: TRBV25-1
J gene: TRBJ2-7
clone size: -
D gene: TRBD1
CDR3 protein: CATSETGVFYEQYF
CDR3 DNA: TGTGCCACCAGTGAAACAGGGGTTTTCTACGAGCAGTACTTC

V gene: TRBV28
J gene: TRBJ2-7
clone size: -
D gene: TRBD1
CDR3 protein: CASSLAPWTGGKYEQYF
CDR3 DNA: TGTGCCAGCAGTCTCGCTCCATGGACAGGGGGTAAATACGAGCAGTACTTC

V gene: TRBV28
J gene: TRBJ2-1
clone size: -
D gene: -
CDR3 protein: CASRVGGSYNEQFF
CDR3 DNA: TGTGCCAGCAGGGTGGGGGGTAGCTACAATGAGCAGTTCTTC

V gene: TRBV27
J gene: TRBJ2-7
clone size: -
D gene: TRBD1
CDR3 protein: CASSLSITSAGTGNEQYF
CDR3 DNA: TGTGCCAGCAGTTTATCGATTACCTCTGCCGGGACAGGGAACGAGCAGTACTTC

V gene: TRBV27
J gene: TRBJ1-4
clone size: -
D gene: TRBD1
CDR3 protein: CASSFLRRGGAEKLFF
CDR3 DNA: TGTGCCAGCAGTTTTTTGCGGCGAGGGGGCGCTGAAAAACTGTTTTTT

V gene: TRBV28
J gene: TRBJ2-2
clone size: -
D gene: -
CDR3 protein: CASSFGNTGELFF
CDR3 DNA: TGTGCCAGCAGTTTTGGTAACACCGGGGAGCTGTTTTTT

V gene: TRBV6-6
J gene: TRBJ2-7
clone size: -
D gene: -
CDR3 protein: CASSYSSEQYF
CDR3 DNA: TGTGCCAGCAGTTACTCGTCCGAGCAGTACTTC

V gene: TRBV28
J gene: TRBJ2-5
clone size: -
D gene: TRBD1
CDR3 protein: CASSDRGKEETQYF
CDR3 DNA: TGTGCCAGCAGCGACAGGGGGAAGGAAGAGACCCAGTACTTC

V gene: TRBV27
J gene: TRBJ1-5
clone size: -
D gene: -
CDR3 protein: CASSFDSNQPQHF
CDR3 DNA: TGTGCCAGCAGTTTTGATAGCAATCAGCCCCAGCATTTT

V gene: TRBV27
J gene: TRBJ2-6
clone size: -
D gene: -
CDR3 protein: CASSPGPGLGANVLTF
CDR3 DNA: TGTGCCAGCAGCCCGGGGCCAGGGCTTGGGGCCAACGTCCTGACTTTC

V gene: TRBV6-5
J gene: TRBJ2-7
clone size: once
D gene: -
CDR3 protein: CASSYSNSYEQYF
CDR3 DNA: TGTGCCAGCAGTTACTCTAACAGCTACGAGCAGTACTTC

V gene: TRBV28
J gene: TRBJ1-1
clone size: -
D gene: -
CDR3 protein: CASSWELYTEAFF
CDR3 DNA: TGTGCCAGCAGTTGGGAGCTCTACACTGAAGCTTTCTTT

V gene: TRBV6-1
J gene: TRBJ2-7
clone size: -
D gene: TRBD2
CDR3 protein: CASSDPREGLHEQYF
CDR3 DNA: TGTGCCAGCAGTGACCCCCGGGAGGGCCTACACGAGCAGTACTTC

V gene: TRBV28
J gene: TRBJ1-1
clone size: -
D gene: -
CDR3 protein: CASQEGGTEAFF
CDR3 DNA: TGTGCCAGTCAGGAGGGTGGTACTGAAGCTTTCTTT

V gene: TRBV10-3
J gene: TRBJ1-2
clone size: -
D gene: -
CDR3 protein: CAISESGGAWGYGYTF
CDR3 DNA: TGTGCCATCAGTGAGTCAGGAGGGGCTTGGGGCTATGGCTACACCTTC

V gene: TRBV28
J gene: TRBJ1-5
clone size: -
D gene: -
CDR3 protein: CASSPGTQPQHF
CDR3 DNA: TGTGCCAGCAGTCCTGGGACGCAGCCCCAGCATTTT

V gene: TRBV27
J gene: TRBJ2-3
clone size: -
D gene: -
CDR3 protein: CAILAQTGDTQYF
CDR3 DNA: TGTGCCATTCTAGCGCAAACGGGGGATACGCAGTATTTT

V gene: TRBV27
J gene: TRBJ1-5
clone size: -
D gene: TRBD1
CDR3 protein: CASSLDRDSNQPQHF
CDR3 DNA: TGTGCCAGCAGTTTAGACAGGGACAGCAATCAGCCCCAGCATTTT

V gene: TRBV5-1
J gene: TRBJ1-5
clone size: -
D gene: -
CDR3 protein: CASSLGLGNQPQHF
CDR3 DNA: TGCGCCAGCAGCTTGGGTCTCGGCAATCAGCCCCAGCATTTT

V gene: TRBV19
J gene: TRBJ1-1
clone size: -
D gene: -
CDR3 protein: CASMEGGTEAFF
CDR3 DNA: TGTGCCAGTATGGAAGGGGGGACTGAAGCTTTCTTT

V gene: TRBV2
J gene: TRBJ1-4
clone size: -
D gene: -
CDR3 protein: CASGTGEKLFF
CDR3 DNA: TGTGCCAGCGGTACCGGGGAAAAACTGTTTTTT

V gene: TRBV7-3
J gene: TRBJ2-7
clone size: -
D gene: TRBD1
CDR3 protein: CASSLMDRHEQYF
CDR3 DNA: TGTGCCAGCAGCTTAATGGACAGGCACGAGCAGTACTTC

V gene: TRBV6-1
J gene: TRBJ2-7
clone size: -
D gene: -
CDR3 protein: CASSAEGLISQQYF
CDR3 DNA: TGTGCCAGCAGTGCCGAGGGACTTATTAGTCAGCAGTACTTC

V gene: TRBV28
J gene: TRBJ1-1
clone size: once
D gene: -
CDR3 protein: CASGQLRLNTEAFF
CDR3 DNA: TGTGCCAGCGGACAGCTTCGACTGAACACTGAAGCTTTCTTT

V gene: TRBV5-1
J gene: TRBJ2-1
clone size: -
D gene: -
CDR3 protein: CASSLVARREDEQFF
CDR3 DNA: TGCGCCAGCAGCTTGGTAGCTAGGAGGGAAGATGAGCAGTTCTTC